This TCR beta chain was observed in a study of blood T cell repertoires in COVID-19. In the study overall: Collection of acute and convalescent COVID-19 samples took place in the United States, Italy and Spain. Sources were T cells, B-cell-depleted T cells, or PBMCs; the material itself was cDNA or gDNA.

Under the authors' procedure: Amplification from reference gene primers served as the basis for estimated nucleated cell counts. The protocol was immunoSEQ multiplex PCR, while the TCRdb copy is restricted to in-frame clones and leaves out a portion. V and J calls and clone size are given by that table; D and trimming were obtained from the DNA. The data hold tens of thousands of clones, with approximately 75% observed a single time. V lost 0 bases and J lost 7; bases outside the gene matches: 5. The CDR3 is 15 residues long. Germline lookup yields CDR1 KGHSH and CDR2 LQKENI. The chain is built from TRBV18 and TRBJ1-4; 7 bases fit TRBD1. The sequencing input was peripheral blood. The clonotype originates from a woman between 45 and 65 years old with acute or convalescent COVID-19. CDR3 DNA sequence: TGTGCCAGCTCACCACCGAACAGGGGAGGTGAAAAACTGTTTTTT. Protein: CASSPPNRGGEKLFF. The whole variable domain, filled in from reference TRBV18 and TRBJ1-4, reads NAGVMQNPRHLVRRRGQEARLRCSPMKGHSHVYWYRQLPEEGLKFMVYLQKENIIDESGMPKERFSAEFPKEGPSILRIQQVVRGDSAAYFCASSPPNRGGEKLFFGSGTQLSVL.